This T cell receptor (beta chain) came from a study of cytomegalovirus exposure and HLA in healthy donors. Findings and limits, study-wide: There was a cluster of highly shared sequence variants that was likely a sequencing artifact.

The germline V gene has CDR1 KGHSH and CDR2 LQKENI. Trimming removed 2 bases from V and 5 bases from J; junction bases left unmatched: 5. The CDR3 totals 15 residues. 13 Jbeta primers and 60 Vbeta primers were used for the PCR. Only in-frame clones appear in the TCRdb table, and some are missing; sequencing was by immunoSEQ multiplex PCR. The sample has roughly 200,000 clones; 85% to 90% are singletons. As to this clone: The antigen is undetermined.

The sample consisted of PBMCs. This sequence joins TRBV18 and TRBJ1-4; 7 nucleotides agree with TRBD1. The receptor's source is a man aged 30 to 45 in good health and CMV-seronegative. The CDR3 region has the DNA TGTGCCAGCTCACCAATGGGACAGCGAAATGAAAAACTGTTTTTT. Translation gives CASSPMGQRNEKLFF.